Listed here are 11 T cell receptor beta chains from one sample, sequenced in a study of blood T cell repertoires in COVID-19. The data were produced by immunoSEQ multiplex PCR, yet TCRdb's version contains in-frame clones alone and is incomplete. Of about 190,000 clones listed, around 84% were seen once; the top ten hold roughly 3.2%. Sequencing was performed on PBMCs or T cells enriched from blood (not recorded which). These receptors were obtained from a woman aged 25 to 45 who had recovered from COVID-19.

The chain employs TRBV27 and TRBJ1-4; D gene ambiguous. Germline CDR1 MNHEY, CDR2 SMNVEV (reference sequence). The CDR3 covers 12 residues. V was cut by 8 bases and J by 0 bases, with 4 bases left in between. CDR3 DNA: TGTGCCAGCTCAGCAACTAATGAAAAACTGTTTTTT. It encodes CASSATNEKLFF.

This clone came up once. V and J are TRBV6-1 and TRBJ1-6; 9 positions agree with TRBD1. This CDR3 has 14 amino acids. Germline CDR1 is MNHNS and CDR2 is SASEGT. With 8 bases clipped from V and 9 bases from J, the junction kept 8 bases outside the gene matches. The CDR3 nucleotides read TGTGCCAGCGAAATTACAGGGGGCGGTTCACCCCTCCACTTT. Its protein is CASEITGGGSPLHF.

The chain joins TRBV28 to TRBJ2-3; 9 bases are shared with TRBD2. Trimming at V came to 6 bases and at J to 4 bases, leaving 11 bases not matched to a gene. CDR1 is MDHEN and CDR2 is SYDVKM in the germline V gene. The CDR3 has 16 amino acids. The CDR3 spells CASRKKRGAPPDTQYF. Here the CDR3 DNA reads TGTGCCAGCAGGAAAAAGCGGGGGGCCCCCCCAGATACGCAGTATTTT. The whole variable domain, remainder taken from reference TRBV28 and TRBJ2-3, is DVKVTQSSRYLVKRTGEKVFLECVQDMDHENMFWYRQDPGLGLRLIYFSYDVKMKEKGDIPEGYSVSREKKERFSLILESASTNQTSMYLCASRKKRGAPPDTQYFGPGTRLTVL.

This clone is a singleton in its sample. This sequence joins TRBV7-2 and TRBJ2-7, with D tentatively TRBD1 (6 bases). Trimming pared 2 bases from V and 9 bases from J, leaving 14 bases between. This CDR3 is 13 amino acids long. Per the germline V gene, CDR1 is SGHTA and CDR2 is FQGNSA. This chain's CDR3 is CASSLTLTGMQYF. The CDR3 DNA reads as TGTGCCAGCAGCTTAACCCTCACAGGGATGCAGTACTTC.

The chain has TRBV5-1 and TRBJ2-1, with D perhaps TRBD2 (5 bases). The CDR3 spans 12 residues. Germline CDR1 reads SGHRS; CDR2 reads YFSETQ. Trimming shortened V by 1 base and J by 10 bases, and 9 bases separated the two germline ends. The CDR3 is CASSLSLAEQFF. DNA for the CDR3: TGCGCCAGCAGCTTGAGTTTAGCGGAGCAGTTCTTC.

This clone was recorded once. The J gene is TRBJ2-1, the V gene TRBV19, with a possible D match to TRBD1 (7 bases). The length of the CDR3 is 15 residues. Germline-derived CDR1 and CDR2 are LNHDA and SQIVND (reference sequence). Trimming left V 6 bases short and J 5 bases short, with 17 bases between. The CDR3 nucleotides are TGTGCCAGTAGCCCATGGCGGGACAGTCACAATGAGCAGTTCTTC. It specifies CASSPWRDSHNEQFF.

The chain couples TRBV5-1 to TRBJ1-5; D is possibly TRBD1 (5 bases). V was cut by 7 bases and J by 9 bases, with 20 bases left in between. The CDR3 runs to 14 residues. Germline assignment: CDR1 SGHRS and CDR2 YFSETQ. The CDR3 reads CASRLGGRGGPQHF. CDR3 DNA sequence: TGCGCCAGCCGGCTGGGCGGCCGGGGGGGGCCCCAGCATTTT.

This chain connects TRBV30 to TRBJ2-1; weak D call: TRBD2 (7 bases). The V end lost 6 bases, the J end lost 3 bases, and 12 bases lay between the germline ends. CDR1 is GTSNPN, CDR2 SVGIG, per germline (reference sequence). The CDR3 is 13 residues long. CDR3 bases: TGTGCCTGCGGGGGGCGAAACTACAATGAGCAGTTCTTC. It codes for CACGGRNYNEQFF. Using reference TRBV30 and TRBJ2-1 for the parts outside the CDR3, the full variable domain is SQTIHQWPATLVQPVGSPLSLECTVEGTSNPNLYWYRQAAGRGLQLLFYSVGIGQISSEVPQNLSASRPQDRQFILSSKKLLLSDSGFYLCACGGRNYNEQFFGPGTRLTVL.

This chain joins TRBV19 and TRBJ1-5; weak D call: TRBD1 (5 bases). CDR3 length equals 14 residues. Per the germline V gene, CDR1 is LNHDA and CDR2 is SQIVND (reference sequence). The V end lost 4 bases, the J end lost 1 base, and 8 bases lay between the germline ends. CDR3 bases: TGTGCCAGTAGTAAGGGGTTCAGCAATCAGCCCCAGCATTTT. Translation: CASSKGFSNQPQHF.

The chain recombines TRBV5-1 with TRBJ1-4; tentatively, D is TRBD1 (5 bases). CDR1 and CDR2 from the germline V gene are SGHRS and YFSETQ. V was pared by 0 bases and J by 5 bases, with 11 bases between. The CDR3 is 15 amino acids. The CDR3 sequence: CASSLDRGLNEKLFF. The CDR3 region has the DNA TGCGCCAGCAGCTTGGACCGGGGACTGAATGAAAAACTGTTTTTT.

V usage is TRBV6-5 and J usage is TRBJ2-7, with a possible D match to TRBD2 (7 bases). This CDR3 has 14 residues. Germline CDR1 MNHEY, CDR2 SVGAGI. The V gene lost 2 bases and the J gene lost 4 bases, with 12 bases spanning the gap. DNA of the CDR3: TGTGCCAGCAGTTACAGGGGGGGGAAATACGAGCAGTACTTC. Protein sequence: CASSYRGGKYEQYF.